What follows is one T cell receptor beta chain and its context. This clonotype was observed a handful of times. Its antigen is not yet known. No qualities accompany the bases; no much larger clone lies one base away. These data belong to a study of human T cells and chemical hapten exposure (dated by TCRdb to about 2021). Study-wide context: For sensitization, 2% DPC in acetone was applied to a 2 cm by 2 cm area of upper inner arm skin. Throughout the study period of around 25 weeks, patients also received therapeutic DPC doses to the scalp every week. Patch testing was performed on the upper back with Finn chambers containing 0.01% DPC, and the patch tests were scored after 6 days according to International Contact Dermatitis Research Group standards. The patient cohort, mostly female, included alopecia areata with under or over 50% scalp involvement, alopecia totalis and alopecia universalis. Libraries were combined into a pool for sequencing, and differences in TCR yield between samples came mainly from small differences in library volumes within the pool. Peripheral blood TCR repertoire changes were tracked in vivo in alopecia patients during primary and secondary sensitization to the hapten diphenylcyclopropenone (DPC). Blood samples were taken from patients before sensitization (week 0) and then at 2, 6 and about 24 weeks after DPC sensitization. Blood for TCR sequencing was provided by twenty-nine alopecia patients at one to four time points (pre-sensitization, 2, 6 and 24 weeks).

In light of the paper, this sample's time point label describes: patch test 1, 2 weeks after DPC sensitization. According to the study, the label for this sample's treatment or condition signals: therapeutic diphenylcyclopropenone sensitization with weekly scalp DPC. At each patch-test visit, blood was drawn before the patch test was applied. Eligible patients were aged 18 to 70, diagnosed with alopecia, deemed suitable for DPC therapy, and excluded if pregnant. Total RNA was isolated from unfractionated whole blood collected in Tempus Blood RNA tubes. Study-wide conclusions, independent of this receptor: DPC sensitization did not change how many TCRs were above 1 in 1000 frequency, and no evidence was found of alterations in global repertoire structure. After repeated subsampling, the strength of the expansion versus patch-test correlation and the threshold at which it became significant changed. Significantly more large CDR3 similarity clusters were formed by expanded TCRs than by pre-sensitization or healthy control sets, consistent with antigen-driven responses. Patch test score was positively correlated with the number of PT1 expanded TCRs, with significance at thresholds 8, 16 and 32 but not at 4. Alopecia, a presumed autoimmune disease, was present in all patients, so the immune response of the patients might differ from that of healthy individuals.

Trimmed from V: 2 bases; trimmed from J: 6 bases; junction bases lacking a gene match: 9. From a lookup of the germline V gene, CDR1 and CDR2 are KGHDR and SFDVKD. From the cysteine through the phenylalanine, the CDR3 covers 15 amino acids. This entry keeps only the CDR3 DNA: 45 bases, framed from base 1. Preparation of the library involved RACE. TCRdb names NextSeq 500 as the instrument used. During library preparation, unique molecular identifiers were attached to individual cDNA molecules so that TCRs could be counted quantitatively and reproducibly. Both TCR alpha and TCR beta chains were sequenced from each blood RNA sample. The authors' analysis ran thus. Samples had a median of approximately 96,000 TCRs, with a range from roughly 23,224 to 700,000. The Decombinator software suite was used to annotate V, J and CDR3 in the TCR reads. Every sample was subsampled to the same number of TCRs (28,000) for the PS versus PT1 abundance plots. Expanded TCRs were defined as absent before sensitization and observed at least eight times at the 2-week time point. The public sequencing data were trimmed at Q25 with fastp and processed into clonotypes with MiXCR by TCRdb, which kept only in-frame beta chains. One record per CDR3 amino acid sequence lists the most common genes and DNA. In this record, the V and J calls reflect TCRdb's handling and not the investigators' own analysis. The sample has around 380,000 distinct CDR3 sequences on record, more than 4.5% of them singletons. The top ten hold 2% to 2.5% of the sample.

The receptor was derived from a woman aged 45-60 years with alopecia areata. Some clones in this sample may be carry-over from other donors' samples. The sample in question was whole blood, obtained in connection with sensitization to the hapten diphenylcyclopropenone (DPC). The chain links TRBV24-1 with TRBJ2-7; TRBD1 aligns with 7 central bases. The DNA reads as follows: TGTGCCACCAGTGATTCCAGACAGGGTACGGGCGAGCAGTACTTC. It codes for CATSDSRQGTGEQYF.